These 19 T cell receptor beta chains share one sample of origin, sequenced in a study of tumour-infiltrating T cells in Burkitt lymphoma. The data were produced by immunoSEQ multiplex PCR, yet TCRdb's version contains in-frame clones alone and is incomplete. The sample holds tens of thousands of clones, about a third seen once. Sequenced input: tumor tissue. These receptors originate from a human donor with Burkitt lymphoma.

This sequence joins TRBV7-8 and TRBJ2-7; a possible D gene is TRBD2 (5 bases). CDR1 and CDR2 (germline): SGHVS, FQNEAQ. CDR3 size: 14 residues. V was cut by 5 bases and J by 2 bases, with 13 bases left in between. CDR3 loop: CASSVDLAAYEQYF. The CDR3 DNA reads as TGTGCCAGCAGCGTGGACCTAGCCGCCTACGAGCAGTACTTC.

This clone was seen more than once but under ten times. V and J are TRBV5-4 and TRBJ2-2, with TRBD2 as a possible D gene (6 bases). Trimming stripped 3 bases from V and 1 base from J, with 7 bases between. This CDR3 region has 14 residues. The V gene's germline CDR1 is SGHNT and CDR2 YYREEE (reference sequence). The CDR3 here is CASSWRENTGELFF. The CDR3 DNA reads TGTGCCAGCAGCTGGAGGGAGAACACCGGGGAGCTGTTTTTT. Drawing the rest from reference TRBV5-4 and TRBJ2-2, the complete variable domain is ETGVTQSPTHLIKTRGQQVTLRCSSQSGHNTVSWYQQALGQGPQFIFQYYREEENGRGNFPPRFSGLQFPNYSSELNVNALELDDSALYLCASSWRENTGELFFGEGSRLTVL.

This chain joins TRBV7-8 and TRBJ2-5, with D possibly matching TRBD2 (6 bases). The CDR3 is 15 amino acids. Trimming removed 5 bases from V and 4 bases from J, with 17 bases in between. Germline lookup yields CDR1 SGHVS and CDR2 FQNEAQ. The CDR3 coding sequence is TGTGCCAGCAGCCCCAAAAGGGGAGGCATAGAGACCCAGTACTTC. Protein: CASSPKRGGIETQYF.

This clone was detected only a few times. This CDR3 reads CASSPDSNSPLHF. The CDR3 DNA reads as TGTGCCAGCTCACCTGACAGTAATTCACCCCTCCACTTT. The rearrangement links TRBV18 to TRBJ1-6; tentatively, D is TRBD1 (5 bases). The V gene lost 3 bases and the J gene lost 6 bases, with 6 bases spanning the gap. The CDR3 totals 13 residues. The germline V gene encodes CDR1 KGHSH and CDR2 LQKENI.

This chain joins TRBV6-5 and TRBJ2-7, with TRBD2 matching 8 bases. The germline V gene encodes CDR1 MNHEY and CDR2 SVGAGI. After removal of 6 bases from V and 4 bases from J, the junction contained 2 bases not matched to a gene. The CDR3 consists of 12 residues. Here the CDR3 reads CASRRGEYEQYF. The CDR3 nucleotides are TGTGCCAGCAGGCGGGGGGAATACGAGCAGTACTTC.

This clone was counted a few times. In nucleotides, the CDR3 is TGTGCCAGTAGTCAAGGGGCAGGTTCACCCCTCCACTTT. It encodes CASSQGAGSPLHF. The rearrangement joins TRBV19 to TRBJ1-6, with D possibly being TRBD1 (5 bases). Per the germline V gene, CDR1 is LNHDA and CDR2 is SQIVND (reference sequence). V lost 5 bases and J lost 9, with 11 bases in between. The CDR3 loop spans 13 amino acids.

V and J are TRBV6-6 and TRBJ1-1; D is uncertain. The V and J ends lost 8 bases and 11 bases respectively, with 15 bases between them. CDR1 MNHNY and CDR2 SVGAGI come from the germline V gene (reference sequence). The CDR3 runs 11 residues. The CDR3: CASGQLGMAFF. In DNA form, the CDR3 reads TGTGCCAGCGGCCAACTAGGGATGGCTTTCTTT.

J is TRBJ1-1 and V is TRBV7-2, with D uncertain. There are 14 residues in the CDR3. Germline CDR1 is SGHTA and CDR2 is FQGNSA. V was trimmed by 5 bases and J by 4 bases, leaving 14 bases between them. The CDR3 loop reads CASSATPSGTEAFF. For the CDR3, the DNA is TGTGCCAGCAGCGCCACCCCCTCAGGCACTGAAGCTTTCTTT.

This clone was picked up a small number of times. The CDR3: CSAEGGGTYEQYF. CDR3 DNA: TGCAGCGCAGAGGGAGGAGGGACGTACGAGCAGTACTTC. The chain links TRBV29-1 to TRBJ2-7; TRBD2 is a possible D gene (6 bases). This CDR3 has 13 amino acids. Germline V gene data show CDR1 as SQVTM and CDR2 as ANQGSEA. The germline V and J ends were trimmed by 7 bases and 4 bases, with 17 bases remaining between them.

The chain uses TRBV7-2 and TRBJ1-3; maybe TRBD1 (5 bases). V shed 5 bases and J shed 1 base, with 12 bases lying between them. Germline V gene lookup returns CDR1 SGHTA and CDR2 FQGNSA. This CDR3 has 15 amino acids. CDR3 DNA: TGTGCCAGCAGCCCTTTGGGGGGTTCTGGAAACACCATATATTTT. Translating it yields CASSPLGGSGNTIYF.

CDR3 sequence (DNA): TGTGCCGGGACAGGGGATGCCTACAATGAGCAGTTCTTC. Residues: CAGTGDAYNEQFF. The rearrangement uses TRBV30 and TRBJ2-1, with 10 positions matching TRBD1. The germline CDR1 and CDR2 sequences are GTSNPN and SVGIG (reference sequence). J lost 2 bases, V lost 8 bases, and 3 bases had no gene match. The CDR3 contains 13 residues.

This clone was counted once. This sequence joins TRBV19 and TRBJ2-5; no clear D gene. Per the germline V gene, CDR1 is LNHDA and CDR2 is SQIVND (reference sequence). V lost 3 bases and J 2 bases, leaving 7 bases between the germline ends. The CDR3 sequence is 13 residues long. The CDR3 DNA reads TGTGCCAGTAGTATCGGACCACAAGAGACCCAGTACTTC. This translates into CASSIGPQETQYF.

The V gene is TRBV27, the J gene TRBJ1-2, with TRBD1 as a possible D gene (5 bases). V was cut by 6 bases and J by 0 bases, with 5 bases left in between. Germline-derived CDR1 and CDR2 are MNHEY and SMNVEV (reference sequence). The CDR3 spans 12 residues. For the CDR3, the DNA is TGTGCCAGCAGGACAGCTAACTATGGCTACACCTTC. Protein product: CASRTANYGYTF.

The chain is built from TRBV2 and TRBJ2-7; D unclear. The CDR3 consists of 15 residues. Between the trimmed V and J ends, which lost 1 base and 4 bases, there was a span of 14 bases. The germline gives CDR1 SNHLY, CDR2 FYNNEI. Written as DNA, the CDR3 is TGTGCCAGCAGTGAAGACCTGGTTAAGGGTTACGAGCAGTACTTC. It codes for CASSEDLVKGYEQYF.

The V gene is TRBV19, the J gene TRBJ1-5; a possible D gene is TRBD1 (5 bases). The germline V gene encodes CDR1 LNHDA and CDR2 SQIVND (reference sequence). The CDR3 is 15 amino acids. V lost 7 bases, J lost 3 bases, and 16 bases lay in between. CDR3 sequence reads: CASTVGGLLNQPQHF. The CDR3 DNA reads TGTGCCAGTACCGTGGGGGGACTCCTCAATCAGCCCCAGCATTTT. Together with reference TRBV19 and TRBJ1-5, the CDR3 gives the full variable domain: DGGITQSPKYLFRKEGQNVTLSCEQNLNHDAMYWYRQDPGQGLRLIYYSQIVNDFQKGDIAEGYSVSREKKESFPLTVTSAQKNPTAFYLCASTVGGLLNQPQHFGDGTRLSIL.

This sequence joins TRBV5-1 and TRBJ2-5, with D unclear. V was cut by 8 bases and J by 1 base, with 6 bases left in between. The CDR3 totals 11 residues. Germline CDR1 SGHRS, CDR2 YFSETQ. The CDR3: CASRAQETQYF. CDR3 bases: TGCGCCAGTCGTGCCCAAGAGACCCAGTACTTC.

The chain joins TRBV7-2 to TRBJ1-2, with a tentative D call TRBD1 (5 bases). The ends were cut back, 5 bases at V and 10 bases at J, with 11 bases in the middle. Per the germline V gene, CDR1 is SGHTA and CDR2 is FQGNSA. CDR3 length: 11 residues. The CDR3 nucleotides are TGTGCCAGCAGCCCGCAGGGAAACTACACCTTC. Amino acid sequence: CASSPQGNYTF.

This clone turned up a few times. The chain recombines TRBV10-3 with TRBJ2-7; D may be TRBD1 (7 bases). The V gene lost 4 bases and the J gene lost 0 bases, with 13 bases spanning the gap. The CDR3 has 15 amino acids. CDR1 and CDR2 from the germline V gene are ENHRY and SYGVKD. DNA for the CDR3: TGTGCCATCAGTGCCCAGGGGGGTCTCTCCTACGAGCAGTACTTC. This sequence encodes CAISAQGGLSYEQYF.

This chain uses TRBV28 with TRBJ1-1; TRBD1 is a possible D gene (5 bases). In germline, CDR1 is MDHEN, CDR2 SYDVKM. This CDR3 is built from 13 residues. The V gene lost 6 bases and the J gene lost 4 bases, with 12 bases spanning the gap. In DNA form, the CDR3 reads TGTGCCAGCAGGCTGGGGGTCGGCACTGAAGCTTTCTTT. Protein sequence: CASRLGVGTEAFF.